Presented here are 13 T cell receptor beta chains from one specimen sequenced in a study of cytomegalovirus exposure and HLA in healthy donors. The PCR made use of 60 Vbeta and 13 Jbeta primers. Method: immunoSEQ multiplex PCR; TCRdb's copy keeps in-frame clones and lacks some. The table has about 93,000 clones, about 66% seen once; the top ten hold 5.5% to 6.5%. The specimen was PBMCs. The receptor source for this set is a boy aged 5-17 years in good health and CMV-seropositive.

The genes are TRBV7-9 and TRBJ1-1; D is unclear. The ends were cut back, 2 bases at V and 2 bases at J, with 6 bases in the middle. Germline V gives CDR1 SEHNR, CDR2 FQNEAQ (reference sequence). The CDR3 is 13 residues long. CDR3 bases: TGTGCCAGCAGCTTATCCAGTAACACTGAAGCTTTCTTT. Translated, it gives CASSLSSNTEAFF.

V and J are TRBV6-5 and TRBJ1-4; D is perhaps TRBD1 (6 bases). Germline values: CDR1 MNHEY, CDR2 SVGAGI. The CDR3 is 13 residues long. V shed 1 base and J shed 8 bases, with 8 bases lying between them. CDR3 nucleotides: TGTGCCAGCAGTTACTTCCAGGGGGAAAAACTGTTTTTT. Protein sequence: CASSYFQGEKLFF.

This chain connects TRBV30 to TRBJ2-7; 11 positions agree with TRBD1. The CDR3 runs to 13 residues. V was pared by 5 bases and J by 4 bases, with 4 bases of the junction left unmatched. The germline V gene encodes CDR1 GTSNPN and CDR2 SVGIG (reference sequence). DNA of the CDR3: TGTGCCTGGGGACAGGGGGCGCAGTACGAGCAGTACTTC. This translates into CAWGQGAQYEQYF.

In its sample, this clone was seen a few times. Here the CDR3 reads CASSRTGVDEQYF. The CDR3 DNA follows: TGTGCCAGCAGCCGGACAGGGGTGGACGAGCAGTACTTC. This rearrangement joins TRBV7-8 to TRBJ2-7; the match to TRBD1 covers 9 bases. This CDR3 comprises 13 residues. The trim removed 5 bases at V and 5 bases at J, leaving 4 bases unmatched. Germline V gene sequence: CDR1 SGHVS, CDR2 FQNEAQ.

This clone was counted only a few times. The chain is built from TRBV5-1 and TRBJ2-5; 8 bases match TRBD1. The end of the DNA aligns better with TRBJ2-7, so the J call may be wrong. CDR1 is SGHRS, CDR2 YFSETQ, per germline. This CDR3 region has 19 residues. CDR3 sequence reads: CASSLVTMTGTGNPYEQYF. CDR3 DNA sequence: TGCGCCAGCAGCTTGGTGACGATGACCGGGACAGGCAATCCCTACGAGCAGTACTTC.

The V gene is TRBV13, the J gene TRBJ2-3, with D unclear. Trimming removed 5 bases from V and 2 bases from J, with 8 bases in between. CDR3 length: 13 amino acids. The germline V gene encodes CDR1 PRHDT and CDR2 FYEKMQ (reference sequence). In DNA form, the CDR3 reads TGTGCCAGCAGCCTCTATAACACAGATACGCAGTATTTT. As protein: CASSLYNTDTQYF.

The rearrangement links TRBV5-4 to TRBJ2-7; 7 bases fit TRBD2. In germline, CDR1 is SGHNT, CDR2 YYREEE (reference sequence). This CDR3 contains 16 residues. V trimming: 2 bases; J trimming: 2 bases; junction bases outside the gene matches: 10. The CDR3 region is CASSFSNGGTTYEQYF. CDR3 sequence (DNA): TGTGCCAGCAGCTTCAGCAACGGGGGGACCACCTACGAGCAGTACTTC.

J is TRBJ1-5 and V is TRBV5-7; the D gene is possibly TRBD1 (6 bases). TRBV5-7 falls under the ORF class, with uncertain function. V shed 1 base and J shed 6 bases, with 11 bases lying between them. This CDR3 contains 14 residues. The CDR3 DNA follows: TGTGCCAGCAGCTTGTCCCAGGGGCTTCAGCCCCAGCATTTT. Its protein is CASSLSQGLQPQHF.

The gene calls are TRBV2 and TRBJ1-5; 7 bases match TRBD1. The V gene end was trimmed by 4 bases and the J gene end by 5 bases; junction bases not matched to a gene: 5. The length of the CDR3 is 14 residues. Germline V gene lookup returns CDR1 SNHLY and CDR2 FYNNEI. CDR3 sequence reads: CASSAQGGDQPQHF. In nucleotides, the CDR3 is TGTGCCAGCAGTGCCCAGGGGGGTGATCAGCCCCAGCATTTT.

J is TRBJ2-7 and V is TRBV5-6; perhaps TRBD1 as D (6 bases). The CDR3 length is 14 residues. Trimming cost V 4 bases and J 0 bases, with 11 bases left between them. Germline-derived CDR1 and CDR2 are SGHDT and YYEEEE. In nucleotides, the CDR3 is TGTGCCAGCAGCGCACTGGACAGCTCCTACGAGCAGTACTTC. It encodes CASSALDSSYEQYF.

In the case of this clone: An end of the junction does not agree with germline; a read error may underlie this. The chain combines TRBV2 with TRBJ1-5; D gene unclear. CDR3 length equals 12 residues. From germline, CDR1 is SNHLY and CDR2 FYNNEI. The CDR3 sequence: CASTYSNQPQNF. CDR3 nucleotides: TGTGCCAGCACCTATAGCAATCAGCCCCAGAATTTT.

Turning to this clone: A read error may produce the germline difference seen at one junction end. The CDR3 nucleotides are TGTGCCAGCAGCGTGAACAGGGAGAACAACTATGGCTACCCCTTC. Its protein product is CASSVNRENNYGYPF. The J gene is TRBJ1-2, the V gene TRBV9; D is perhaps TRBD1 (6 bases). The CDR3 is made up of 15 amino acids. The germline V gene has CDR1 SGDLS and CDR2 YYNGEE.

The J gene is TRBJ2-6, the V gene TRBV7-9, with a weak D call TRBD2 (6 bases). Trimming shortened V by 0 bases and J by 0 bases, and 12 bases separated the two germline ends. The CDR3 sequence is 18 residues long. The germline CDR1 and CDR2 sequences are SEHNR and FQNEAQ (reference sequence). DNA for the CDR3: TGTGCCAGCAGCTTAGCAGCGGGCCCTGTCTCTGGGGCCAACGTCCTGACTTTC. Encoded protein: CASSLAAGPVSGANVLTF.